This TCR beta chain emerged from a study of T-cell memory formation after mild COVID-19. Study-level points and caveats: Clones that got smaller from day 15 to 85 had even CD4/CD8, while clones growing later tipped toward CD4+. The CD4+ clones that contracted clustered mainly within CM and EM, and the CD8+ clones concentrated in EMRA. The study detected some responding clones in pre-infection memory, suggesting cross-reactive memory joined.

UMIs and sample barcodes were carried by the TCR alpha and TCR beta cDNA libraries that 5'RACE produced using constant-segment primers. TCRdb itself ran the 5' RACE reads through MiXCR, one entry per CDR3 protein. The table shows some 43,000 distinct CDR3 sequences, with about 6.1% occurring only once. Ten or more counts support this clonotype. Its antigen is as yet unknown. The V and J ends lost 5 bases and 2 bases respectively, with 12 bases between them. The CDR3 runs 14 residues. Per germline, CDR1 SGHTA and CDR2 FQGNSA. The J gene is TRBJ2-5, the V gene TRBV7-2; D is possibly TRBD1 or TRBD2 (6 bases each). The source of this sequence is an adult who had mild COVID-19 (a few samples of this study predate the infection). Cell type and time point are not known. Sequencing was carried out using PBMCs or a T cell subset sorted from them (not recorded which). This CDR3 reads CASSGGGRQETQYF. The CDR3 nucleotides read TGTGCCAGCAGCGGAGGGGGGCGACAAGAGACCCAGTACTTC. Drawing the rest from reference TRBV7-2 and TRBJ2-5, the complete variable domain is GAGVSQSPSNKVTEKGKDVELRCDPISGHTALYWYRQSLGQGLEFLIYFQGNSAPDKSGLPSDRFSAERTGGSVSTLTIQRTQQEDSAVYLCASSGGGRQETQYFGPGTRLLVL.